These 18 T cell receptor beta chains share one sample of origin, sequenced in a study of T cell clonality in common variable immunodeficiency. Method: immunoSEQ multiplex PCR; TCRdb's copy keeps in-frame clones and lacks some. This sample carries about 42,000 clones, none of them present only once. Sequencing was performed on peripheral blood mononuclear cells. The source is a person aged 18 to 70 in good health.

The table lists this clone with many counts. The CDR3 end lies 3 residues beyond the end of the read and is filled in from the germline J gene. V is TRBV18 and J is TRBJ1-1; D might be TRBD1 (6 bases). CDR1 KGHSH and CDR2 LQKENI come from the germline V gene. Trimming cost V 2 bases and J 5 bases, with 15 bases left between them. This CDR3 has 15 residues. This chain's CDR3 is CASSPFTGRGTEAFF. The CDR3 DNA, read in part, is TGTGCCAGCTCACCATTTACGGGGAGGGGGACTGAA.

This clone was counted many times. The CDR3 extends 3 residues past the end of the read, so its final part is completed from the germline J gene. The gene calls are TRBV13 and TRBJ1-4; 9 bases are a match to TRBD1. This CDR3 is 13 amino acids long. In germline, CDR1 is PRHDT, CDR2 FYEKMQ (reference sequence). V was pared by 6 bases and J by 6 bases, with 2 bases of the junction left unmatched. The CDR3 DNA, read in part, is TGTGCCAGCAGGAGGACAGGGGATGAAAAA. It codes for CASRRTGDEK. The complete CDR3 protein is CASRRTGDEKLFF.

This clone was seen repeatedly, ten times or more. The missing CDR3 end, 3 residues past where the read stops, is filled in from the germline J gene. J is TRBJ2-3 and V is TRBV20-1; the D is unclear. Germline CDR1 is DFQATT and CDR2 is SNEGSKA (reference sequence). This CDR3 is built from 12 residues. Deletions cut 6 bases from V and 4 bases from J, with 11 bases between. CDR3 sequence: CSALPLSDTQYF. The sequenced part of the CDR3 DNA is TGCAGTGCCCTACCCTTATCAGATACG.

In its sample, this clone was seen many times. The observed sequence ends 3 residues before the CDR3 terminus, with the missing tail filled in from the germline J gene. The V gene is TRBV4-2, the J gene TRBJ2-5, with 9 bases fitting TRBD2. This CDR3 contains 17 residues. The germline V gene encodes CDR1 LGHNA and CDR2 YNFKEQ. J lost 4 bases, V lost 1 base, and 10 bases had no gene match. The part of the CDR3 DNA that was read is TGTGCCAGCAGCCAAGGGGCCAGGACTAGCGATATAGAGACC. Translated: CASSQGARTSDIET. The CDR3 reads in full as CASSQGARTSDIETQYF.

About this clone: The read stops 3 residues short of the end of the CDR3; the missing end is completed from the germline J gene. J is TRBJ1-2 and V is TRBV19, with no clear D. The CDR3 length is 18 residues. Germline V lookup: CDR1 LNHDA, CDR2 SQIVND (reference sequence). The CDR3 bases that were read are TGTGCCAGTAGTATCGGACTAGCGGGAGTCCCCGCCTACAATGAC. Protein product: CASSIGLAGVPAYND. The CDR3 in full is CASSIGLAGVPAYNDYTF.

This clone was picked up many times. CDR3 sequence: CASSLPRNRSYGYTF. The DNA read from the CDR3 is TGTGCCAGCAGCTTACCGCGGAACAGGAGCTATGGC. V is TRBV7-2 and J is TRBJ1-2; D perhaps matches TRBD1 (5 bases). The read falls 3 residues short of the CDR3 end, and the missing part is taken from the germline J gene. Germline CDR1 reads SGHTA; CDR2 reads FQGNSA. The CDR3 is made up of 15 amino acids. V was cut by 2 bases and J by 4 bases, with 14 bases left in between.

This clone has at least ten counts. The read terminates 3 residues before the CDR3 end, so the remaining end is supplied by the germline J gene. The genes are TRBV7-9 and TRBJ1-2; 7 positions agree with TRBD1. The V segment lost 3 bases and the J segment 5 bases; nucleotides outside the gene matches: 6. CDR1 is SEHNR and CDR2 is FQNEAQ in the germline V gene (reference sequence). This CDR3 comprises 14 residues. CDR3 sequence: CASSLEDRRYGYTF. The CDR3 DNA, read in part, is TGTGCCAGCAGCTTGGAGGACAGGCGGTATGGC.

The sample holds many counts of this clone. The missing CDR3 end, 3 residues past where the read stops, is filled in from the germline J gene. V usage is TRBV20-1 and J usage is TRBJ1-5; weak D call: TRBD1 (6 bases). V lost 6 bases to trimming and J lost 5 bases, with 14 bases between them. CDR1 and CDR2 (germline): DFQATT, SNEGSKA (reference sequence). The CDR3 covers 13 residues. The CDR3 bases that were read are TGCAGTGCAAAACAGGGTTTCGATCAGCCC. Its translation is CSAKQGFDQP. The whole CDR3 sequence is CSAKQGFDQPQHF.

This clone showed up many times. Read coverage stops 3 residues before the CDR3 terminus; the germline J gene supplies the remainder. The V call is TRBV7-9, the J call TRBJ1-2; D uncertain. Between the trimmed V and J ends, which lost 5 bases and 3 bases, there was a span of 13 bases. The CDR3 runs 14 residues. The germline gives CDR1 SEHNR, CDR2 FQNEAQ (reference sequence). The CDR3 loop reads CASSPLGVDYGYTF. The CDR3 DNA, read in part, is TGTGCCAGCAGCCCCCTCGGGGTGGACTATGGC.

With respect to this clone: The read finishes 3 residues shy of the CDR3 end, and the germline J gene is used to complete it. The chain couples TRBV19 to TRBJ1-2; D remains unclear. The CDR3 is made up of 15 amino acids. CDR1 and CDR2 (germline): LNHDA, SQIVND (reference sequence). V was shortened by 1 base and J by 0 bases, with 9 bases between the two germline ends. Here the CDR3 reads CASSIVGTTNYGYTF. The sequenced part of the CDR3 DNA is TGTGCCAGTAGTATAGTTGGCACAACTAACTATGGC.

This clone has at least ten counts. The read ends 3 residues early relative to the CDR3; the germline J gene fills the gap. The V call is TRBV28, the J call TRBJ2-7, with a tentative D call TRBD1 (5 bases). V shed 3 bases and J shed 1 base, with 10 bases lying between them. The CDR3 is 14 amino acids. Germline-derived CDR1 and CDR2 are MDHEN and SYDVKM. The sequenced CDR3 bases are TGTGCCAGCAGTTTGGGGCCTCAATCCTACGAG. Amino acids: CASSLGPQSYE. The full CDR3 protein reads CASSLGPQSYEQYF.

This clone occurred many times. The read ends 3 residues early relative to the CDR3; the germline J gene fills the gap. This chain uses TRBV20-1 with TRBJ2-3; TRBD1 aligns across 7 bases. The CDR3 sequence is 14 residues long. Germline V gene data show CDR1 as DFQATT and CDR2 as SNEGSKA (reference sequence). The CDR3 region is CSARVPGQNQPQYF. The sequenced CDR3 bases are TGCAGTGCTAGAGTCCCGGGACAGAATCAGCCG.

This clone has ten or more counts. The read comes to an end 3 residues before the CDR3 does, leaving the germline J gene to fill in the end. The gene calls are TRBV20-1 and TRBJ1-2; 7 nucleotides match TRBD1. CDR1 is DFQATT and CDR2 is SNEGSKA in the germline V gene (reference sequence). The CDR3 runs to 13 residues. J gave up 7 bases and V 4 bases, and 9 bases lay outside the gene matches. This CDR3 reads CSAIDRAGGGYTF. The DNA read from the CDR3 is TGCAGTGCTATAGACAGGGCTGGAGGTGGC.

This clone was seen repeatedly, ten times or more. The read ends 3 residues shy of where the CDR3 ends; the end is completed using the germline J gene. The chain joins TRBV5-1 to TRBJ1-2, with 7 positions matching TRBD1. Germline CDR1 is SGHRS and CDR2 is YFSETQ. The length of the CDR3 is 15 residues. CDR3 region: CASSSRGGELIGYTF. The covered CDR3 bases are TGCGCCAGCAGCTCTCGAGGGGGCGAACTTATCGGC.

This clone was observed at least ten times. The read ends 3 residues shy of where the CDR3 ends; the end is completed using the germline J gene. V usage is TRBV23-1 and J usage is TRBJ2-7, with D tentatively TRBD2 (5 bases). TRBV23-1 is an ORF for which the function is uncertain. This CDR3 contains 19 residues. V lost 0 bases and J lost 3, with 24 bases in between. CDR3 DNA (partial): TGCGCCAGCAGTCAATCGAGGGATCTCGGCGGGCCGGAACACTACGAG. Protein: CASSQSRDLGGPEHYE. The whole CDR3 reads CASSQSRDLGGPEHYEQYF.

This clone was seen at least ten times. The DNA read from the CDR3 is TGTGCCAGCAGGGAGGGCTCCTACGAG. Translated: CASREGSYE. The entire CDR3 is CASREGSYEQYF. The chain combines TRBV2 with TRBJ2-7; maybe TRBD2 (6 bases). From the germline J gene comes the end of the CDR3, since the read stops 3 residues before it. Per germline, CDR1 SNHLY and CDR2 FYNNEI. Trimming shortened V by 6 bases and J by 0 bases, and 6 bases separated the two germline ends. The CDR3 covers 12 residues.

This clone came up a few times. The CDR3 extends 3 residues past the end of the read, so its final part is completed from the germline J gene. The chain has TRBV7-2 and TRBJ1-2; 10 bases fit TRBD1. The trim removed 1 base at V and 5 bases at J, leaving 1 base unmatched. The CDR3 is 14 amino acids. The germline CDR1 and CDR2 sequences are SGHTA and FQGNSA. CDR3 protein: CASSLGQGAYGYTF. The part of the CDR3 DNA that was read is TGTGCCAGCAGCTTAGGACAGGGGGCTTATGGC.

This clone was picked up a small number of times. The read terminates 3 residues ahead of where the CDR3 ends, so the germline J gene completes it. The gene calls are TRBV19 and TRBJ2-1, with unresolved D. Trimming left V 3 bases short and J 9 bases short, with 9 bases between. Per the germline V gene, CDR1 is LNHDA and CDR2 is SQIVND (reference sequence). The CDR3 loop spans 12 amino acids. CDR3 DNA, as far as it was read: TGTGCCAGTAGTATTTTTCCCCGTGAG. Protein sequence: CASSIFPRE. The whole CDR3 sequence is CASSIFPREQFF.